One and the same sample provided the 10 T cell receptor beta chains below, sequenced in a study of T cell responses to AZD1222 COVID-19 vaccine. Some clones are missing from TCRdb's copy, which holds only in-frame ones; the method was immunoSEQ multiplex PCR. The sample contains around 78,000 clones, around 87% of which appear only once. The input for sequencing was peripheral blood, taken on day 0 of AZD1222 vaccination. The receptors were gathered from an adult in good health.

Here the CDR3 reads CASSDQGRDTQYF. In DNA form, the CDR3 reads TGTGCCAGCAGTGACCAGGGTAGAGATACGCAGTATTTT. The chain combines TRBV6-1 with TRBJ2-3; D perhaps matches TRBD1 (5 bases). The V and J ends lost 3 bases and 5 bases respectively, with 9 bases between them. CDR1 and CDR2 from the germline V gene are MNHNS and SASEGT. The CDR3 has 13 residues.

The CDR3 reads CASSTTSGSRINEQFF. CDR3 DNA: TGTGCCAGCAGTACTACTAGCGGGAGCCGCATCAATGAGCAGTTCTTC. The rearrangement uses TRBV2 and TRBJ2-1; 11 nucleotides match TRBD2. Germline-derived CDR1 and CDR2 are SNHLY and FYNNEI. The CDR3 runs 16 residues. The ends lost 5 bases at V and 6 bases at J; junction bases unmatched: 9.

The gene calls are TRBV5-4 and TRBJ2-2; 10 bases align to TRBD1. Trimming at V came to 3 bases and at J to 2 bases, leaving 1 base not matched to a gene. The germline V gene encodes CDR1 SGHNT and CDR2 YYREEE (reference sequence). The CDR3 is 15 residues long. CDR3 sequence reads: CASSWDRGNTGELFF. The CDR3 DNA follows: TGTGCCAGCAGCTGGGACAGGGGCAACACCGGGGAGCTGTTTTTT.

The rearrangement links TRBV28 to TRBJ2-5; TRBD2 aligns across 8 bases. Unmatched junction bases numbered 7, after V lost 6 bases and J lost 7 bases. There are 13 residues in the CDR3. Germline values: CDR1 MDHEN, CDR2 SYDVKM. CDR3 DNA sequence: TGTGCCAGCAGCCCCGGGACTAGAGGGACCCAGTACTTC. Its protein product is CASSPGTRGTQYF.

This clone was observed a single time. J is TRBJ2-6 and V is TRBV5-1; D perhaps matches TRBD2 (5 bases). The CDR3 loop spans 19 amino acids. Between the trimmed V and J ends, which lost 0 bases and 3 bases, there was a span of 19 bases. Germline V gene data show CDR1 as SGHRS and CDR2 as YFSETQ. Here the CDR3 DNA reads TGCGCCAGCAGCTTGGCTGGGTTTTTTAGCGAGGTTGGGGCCAACGTCCTGACTTTC. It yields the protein CASSLAGFFSEVGANVLTF.

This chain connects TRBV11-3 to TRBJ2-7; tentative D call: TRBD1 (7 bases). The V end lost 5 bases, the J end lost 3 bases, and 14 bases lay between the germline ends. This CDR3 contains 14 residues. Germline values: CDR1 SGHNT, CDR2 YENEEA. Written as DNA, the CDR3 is TGTGCCAGCAGCCAGGGGGGACAGTACTACGAGCAGTACTTC. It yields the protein CASSQGGQYYEQYF.

In DNA form, the CDR3 reads TGTGCCAGCAGTTACCAAGGGCTAGCGTATGACTACGAGCAGTACTTC. It translates to CASSYQGLAYDYEQYF. The V and J genes are TRBV6-6 and TRBJ2-7, with a possible D match to TRBD2 (6 bases). V was pared by 2 bases and J by 3 bases, with 17 bases between. This CDR3 is 16 amino acids long. The germline V gene has CDR1 MNHNY and CDR2 SVGAGI (reference sequence).

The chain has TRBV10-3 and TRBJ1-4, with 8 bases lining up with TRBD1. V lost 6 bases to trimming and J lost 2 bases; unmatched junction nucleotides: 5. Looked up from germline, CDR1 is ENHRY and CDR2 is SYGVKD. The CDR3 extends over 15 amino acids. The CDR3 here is CAISPRQGTNEKLFF. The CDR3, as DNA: TGTGCCATCAGCCCTCGACAGGGGACTAATGAAAAACTGTTTTTT.

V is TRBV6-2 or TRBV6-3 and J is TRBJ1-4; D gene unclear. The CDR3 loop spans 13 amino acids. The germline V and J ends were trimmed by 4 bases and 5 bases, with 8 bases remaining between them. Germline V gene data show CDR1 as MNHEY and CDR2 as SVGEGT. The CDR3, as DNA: TGTGCCAGCAGTTCACGGGCAAATGAAAAACTGTTTTTT. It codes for CASSSRANEKLFF.

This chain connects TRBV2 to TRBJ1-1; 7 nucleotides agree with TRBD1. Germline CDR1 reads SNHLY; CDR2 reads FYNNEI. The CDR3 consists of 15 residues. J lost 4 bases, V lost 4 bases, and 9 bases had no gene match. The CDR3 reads CASSVGGQEGTEAFF. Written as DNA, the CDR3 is TGTGCCAGCAGTGTGGGTGGACAGGAGGGCACTGAAGCTTTCTTT.